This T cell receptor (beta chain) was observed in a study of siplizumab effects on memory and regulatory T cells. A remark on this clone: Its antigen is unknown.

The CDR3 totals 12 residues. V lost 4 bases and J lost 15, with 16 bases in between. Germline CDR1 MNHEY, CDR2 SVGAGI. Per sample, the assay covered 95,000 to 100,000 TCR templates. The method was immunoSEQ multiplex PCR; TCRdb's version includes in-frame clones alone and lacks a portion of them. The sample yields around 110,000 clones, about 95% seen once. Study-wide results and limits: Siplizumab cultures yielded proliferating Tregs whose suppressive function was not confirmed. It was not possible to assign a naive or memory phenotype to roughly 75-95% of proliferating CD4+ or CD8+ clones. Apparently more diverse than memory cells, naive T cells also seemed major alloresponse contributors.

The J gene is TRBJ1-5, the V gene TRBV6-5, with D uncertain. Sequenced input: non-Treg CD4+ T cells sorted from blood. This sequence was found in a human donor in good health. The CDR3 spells CASSSLGPPTHF. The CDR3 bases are TGTGCCAGCAGTTCATTAGGGCCACCGACGCATTTT.